Below are 9 T cell receptor beta chains sequenced from a single sample in a study of cytomegalovirus exposure and HLA in healthy donors. In the PCR, 60 Vbeta and 13 Jbeta primers were used. The table came from immunoSEQ multiplex PCR; TCRdb's copy has only in-frame clones and leaves some out. The sample includes some 100,000 clones, 79% seen only once; the top ten take about 3.6%. The specimen was PBMCs. The receptor set was obtained from a male donor in good health and CMV-seropositive.

The chain links TRBV5-1 to TRBJ2-2, with 7 nucleotides matching TRBD2. This CDR3 has 15 residues. Germline loops: CDR1 SGHRS, CDR2 YFSETQ. Trimming cost V 1 base and J 4 bases; bases outside gene matches: 4. CDR3 protein: CASSLLRGTTGELFF. The CDR3 DNA is TGCGCCAGCAGCTTGCTGCGGGGGACCACCGGGGAGCTGTTTTTT.

In this sample, this clone turned up once. V usage is TRBV5-8 and J usage is TRBJ1-5; D is undetermined. From germline, CDR1 is SGHTS and CDR2 YDEGEE. The length of the CDR3 is 16 residues. Trimming left V 1 base short and J 3 bases short, with 14 bases between. CDR3 DNA sequence: TGTGCCAGCAGCTTGTGGCGGGTCGGGGACAATCAGCCCCAGCATTTT. Its protein is CASSLWRVGDNQPQHF.

The gene calls are TRBV30 and TRBJ1-4, with TRBD1 matching over 10 bases. Germline loops: CDR1 GTSNPN, CDR2 SVGIG (reference sequence). The CDR3 extends over 14 amino acids. The V segment lost 2 bases and the J segment 8 bases; nucleotides outside the gene matches: 5. The CDR3 spells CAWSRDRGDEKLFF. Here the CDR3 DNA reads TGTGCCTGGAGTCGGGACAGGGGAGACGAAAAACTGTTTTTT.

The rearrangement links TRBV9 to TRBJ1-2; a weak D match, TRBD1 (5 bases). This CDR3 contains 17 residues. With 0 bases removed from V and 2 bases from J, the gap between germline ends came to 17 bases. Per the germline V gene, CDR1 is SGDLS and CDR2 is YYNGEE. Written as DNA, the CDR3 is TGTGCCAGCAGCGTAGGGGCCGTAAGGGGTCGGAACTATGGCTACACCTTC. Encoded protein: CASSVGAVRGRNYGYTF.

This clone was observed a single time. The V gene is TRBV12-5, the J gene TRBJ1-5; tentatively, D is TRBD1 (6 bases). Germline V gives CDR1 LGHNT, CDR2 FRNRAP. This CDR3 spans 15 amino acids. Trimming removed 5 bases from V and 6 bases from J, with 17 bases in between. Written as DNA, the CDR3 is TGTGCTAGTGGTCTACTGGGCAGGGGCGGTCAGCCCCAGCATTTT. Translated, it gives CASGLLGRGGQPQHF.

The rearrangement joins TRBV6-5 to TRBJ2-7, with a weak D call TRBD1 (7 bases). Germline V gives CDR1 MNHEY, CDR2 SVGAGI. The CDR3 spans 14 residues. The ends were cut back, 8 bases at V and 5 bases at J, with 19 bases in the middle. CDR3 nucleotide sequence: TGTGCCAGCTCCTACTCAGGGGGGAGGAACGAGCAGTACTTC. This gives the protein CASSYSGGRNEQYF.

CDR3 sequence (DNA): TGTGCCAGCAGCGCACAGGGGACCACTGAAGCTTTCTTT. This codes for CASSAQGTTEAFF. The chain is built from TRBV7-2 and TRBJ1-1; 7 nucleotides match TRBD1. V was pared by 5 bases and J by 4 bases, with 4 bases of the junction left unmatched. Germline values: CDR1 SGHTA, CDR2 FQGNSA. The CDR3 consists of 13 residues.

The rearrangement joins TRBV27 to TRBJ2-7; TRBD1 aligns across 8 bases. After removal of 3 bases from V and 3 bases from J, the junction contained 4 bases not matched to a gene. CDR3 length: 14 amino acids. Germline values: CDR1 MNHEY, CDR2 SMNVEV (reference sequence). The CDR3 region is CASSFWDRLYEQYF. The DNA of the CDR3 is TGTGCCAGCAGTTTTTGGGACAGGCTCTACGAGCAGTACTTC.

This rearrangement joins TRBV29-1 to TRBJ1-2; 7 bases agree with TRBD1. The CDR3 consists of 14 residues. Germline assignment: CDR1 SQVTM and CDR2 ANQGSEA. With 1 base clipped from V and 5 bases from J, the junction kept 7 bases outside the gene matches. CDR3 sequence: CSVEAGQAGYGYTF. CDR3 DNA sequence: TGCAGCGTTGAAGCAGGACAGGCGGGGTATGGCTACACCTTC.